This record covers a single T cell receptor beta chain. This sample was taken from a study of blood T cell repertoires in COVID-19. Study-wide background: Acute and convalescent COVID-19 specimens originated in the United States, Italy and Spain.

Losses at the gene ends were 2 bases for V and 6 bases for J; bases not matched to a gene: 10. The CDR3 is 18 residues long. Germline V CDR1 and CDR2: SGHRS, YFSETQ. Study processing details: Amplification from reference gene primers served as the basis for estimated nucleated cell counts. Assay: immunoSEQ multiplex PCR; the TCRdb copy retains only in-frame clones and omits some. Clonal size and the V and J genes are those of that table, whereas D and trimming came from the DNA. The table shows about 100,000 clones, with around nine tenths occurring only once. The chain combines TRBV5-1 with TRBJ2-1, with 14 nucleotides matching TRBD2. This receptor was identified in a human donor in a cohort sampled during active COVID-19. Input material: peripheral blood. CDR3 protein: CASSLWGGGTSGSNEQFF. The CDR3 nucleotides are TGCGCCAGCAGCTTATGGGGTGGTGGGACTAGCGGGAGCAATGAGCAGTTCTTC.